The 30 T cell receptor beta chains below all came from one sample that was sequenced in a study of post-analysis software for immune sequencing data. Antigens of these TCRs are unknown. Included in the TCR beta cDNA libraries were unique molecular identifiers. TCRdb processed the PCR reads anew with MiXCR; each CDR3 protein has one entry. The data show around 700,000 distinct CDR3 sequences, 59% seen once. Findings of the study overall: Comparison of patients with controls showed roughly five TRBV segments more frequent in patients, TRBV5-6, TRBV5-1 and TRBV20-1 among them.

The sequencing sample was made of blood. All receptors derive from a girl aged 2 to 9 with multiple sclerosis.

The chain uses TRBV5-1 and TRBJ2-7; D is perhaps TRBD2 (6 bases). V was pared by 7 bases and J by 1 base, with 15 bases between. The CDR3 has 14 residues. Germline values: CDR1 SGHRS, CDR2 YFSETQ. This chain's CDR3 is CASFGGGQSYEQYF. CDR3 bases: TGCGCCAGCTTTGGCGGAGGGCAATCCTACGAGCAGTACTTC.

The rearrangement links TRBV18 to TRBJ2-4, with D unresolved. V shed 4 bases and J shed 0 bases, with 7 bases lying between them. The CDR3 is 14 amino acids. CDR1 and CDR2 from the germline V gene are KGHSH and LQKENI. The CDR3 DNA follows: TGTGCCAGCTCACACGACGTAGCCAAAAACATTCAGTACTTC. The encoded protein is CASSHDVAKNIQYF.

The chain carries TRBV7-9 and TRBJ2-4; no firm D call. This CDR3 contains 15 residues. Per the germline V gene, CDR1 is SEHNR and CDR2 is FQNEAQ (reference sequence). V lost 5 bases and J 8 bases, leaving 19 bases between the germline ends. The DNA for the CDR3 is TGTGCCAGCAGCCTGGGATCCTCCCAAAGGGACATTCAGTACTTC. This codes for CASSLGSSQRDIQYF.

A note on this clonotype: With a much larger clone just one base away, this may be a read error. The rearrangement uses TRBV20-1 and TRBJ2-1, with a possible D match to TRBD1 (6 bases). Germline CDR1 DFQATT, CDR2 SNEGSKA (reference sequence). The CDR3 has 14 residues. V dropped 0 bases and J dropped 6 bases, with 12 bases sitting between them. The CDR3 sequence is CSARDARGSNEQFF. The CDR3 nucleotides are TGCAGTGCTAGAGATGCCAGGGGAAGCAATGAGCAGTTCTTC.

This clonotype was detected once. The rearrangement uses TRBV10-3 and TRBJ2-4; TRBD1 is a possible D gene (6 bases). The CDR3 covers 16 residues. The ends were cut back, 0 bases at V and 8 bases at J, with 17 bases in the middle. Germline CDR1 is ENHRY and CDR2 is SYGVKD. The CDR3 region is CAISESVGQPEDIQYF. CDR3 nucleotides: TGTGCCATCAGTGAGTCAGTGGGACAACCGGAGGACATTCAGTACTTC.

This chain connects TRBV5-5 to TRBJ1-2, with a weak D call TRBD1 (6 bases). CDR1 and CDR2 from the germline V gene are SGHKS and YYEKEE (reference sequence). This CDR3 is built from 13 residues. V was cut by 3 bases and J by 8 bases, with 14 bases left in between. CDR3 protein: CASSSQGLRGYTF. The DNA for the CDR3 is TGTGCCAGCAGCTCACAGGGTCTCCGAGGCTACACCTTC.

The chain links TRBV29-1 to TRBJ2-5; 8 nucleotides line up with TRBD2. The CDR3 runs 12 residues. The V gene end was trimmed by 8 bases and the J gene end by 1 base; junction bases not matched to a gene: 3. CDR1 and CDR2 (germline): SQVTM, ANQGSEA. As DNA, the CDR3 is TGCAGCTTAACTAGCGGCCAAGAGACCCAGTACTTC. Residues: CSLTSGQETQYF.

In DNA, the CDR3 is TGTGCCAGCAGCTTAGGGGGTGCGGACAATGAGCAGTTCTTC. Its translation: CASSLGGADNEQFF. The chain has TRBV7-9 and TRBJ2-1; D uncertain. CDR1 and CDR2 (germline): SEHNR, FQNEAQ (reference sequence). This CDR3 contains 14 residues. The V and J ends lost 1 base and 5 bases respectively, with 9 bases between them.

Note on this clonotype: The junction shows a germline mismatch at one end, possibly a read error. V is TRBV6-6 and J is TRBJ1-2; D is possibly TRBD1 (6 bases). Germline CDR1 reads MNHNY; CDR2 reads SVGAGI (reference sequence). The CDR3 has 13 residues. The CDR3 is CAGRLDRNYGYTF. The CDR3 DNA is TGTGCCGGCAGATTGGACAGAAACTATGGCTACACCTTC.

This chain links TRBV28 with TRBJ1-4; a weak D match, TRBD1 (6 bases). The CDR3 spans 13 residues. The V end lost 6 bases, the J end lost 5 bases, and 10 bases lay between the germline ends. The germline gives CDR1 MDHEN, CDR2 SYDVKM. The CDR3 bases are TGTGCCAGCAGCTGGACAGTGAATGAAAAACTGTTTTTT. It encodes CASSWTVNEKLFF.

V is TRBV11-2 and J is TRBJ2-1; 7 bases map to TRBD1. Trimming cost V 3 bases and J 3 bases; bases outside gene matches: 5. Germline loops: CDR1 SGHAT, CDR2 FQNNGV. This CDR3 has 15 residues. The CDR3 protein is CASSLGTDRYNEQFF. In DNA, the CDR3 is TGTGCCAGCAGCTTGGGGACAGACCGCTACAATGAGCAGTTCTTC.

This clonotype was detected only a few times. The chain carries TRBV12-3 or TRBV12-4 and TRBJ2-6, with 8 bases identical to TRBD1. With 6 bases clipped from V and 0 bases from J, the junction kept 10 bases outside the gene matches. The CDR3 sequence is 18 residues long. CDR3: CASRLQQGDSSGANVLTF. The CDR3 DNA is TGTGCCAGCAGGCTTCAACAGGGGGACTCCTCTGGGGCCAACGTCCTGACTTTC.

This chain links TRBV4-3 with TRBJ2-6, with D possibly being TRBD1 (5 bases). From germline, CDR1 is LGHNA and CDR2 YSLEER. The CDR3 contains 18 residues. V was trimmed by 2 bases and J by 4 bases, leaving 18 bases between them. In DNA, the CDR3 is TGCGCCAGCAGCCAACGCGGCAGGGCTCCCTCCGGGGCCAACGTCCTGACTTTC. The encoded protein is CASSQRGRAPSGANVLTF.

This clonotype was seen only a few times. V and J are TRBV10-3 and TRBJ1-2; D is uncertain. The germline CDR1 and CDR2 sequences are ENHRY and SYGVKD. Trimming shortened V by 6 bases and J by 4 bases, and 9 bases separated the two germline ends. The CDR3 covers 12 residues. The CDR3 region is CAIRGDSYGYTF. CDR3 nucleotides: TGTGCCATCAGAGGCGACTCCTATGGCTACACCTTC.

CDR3 in amino acids: CASGASRELYEQYF. The CDR3 DNA is TGTGCCAGCGGAGCCTCGCGCGAACTCTACGAGCAGTACTTC. J is TRBJ2-7 and V is TRBV2, with no clear D. In germline, CDR1 is SNHLY, CDR2 FYNNEI. This CDR3 is 14 amino acids long. V lost 8 bases to trimming and J lost 3 bases, with 17 bases between them.

This clonotype was recorded a few times. The rearrangement joins TRBV29-1 to TRBJ2-5, with 15 nucleotides matching TRBD2. TRBJ2-7 matches the DNA end more closely, so the J call is doubtful. The V gene's germline CDR1 is SQVTM and CDR2 ANQGSEA. CDR3 length: 14 amino acids. CDR3 in DNA: TGCAGCGTTGATAGGGGACTAGCGGGAGGCGAGCAGTACTTC. Its translation is CSVDRGLAGGEQYF.

The V call is TRBV6-4, the J call TRBJ1-2; D gene uncertain. The germline CDR1 and CDR2 sequences are MRHNA and SNTAGT. The V and J ends lost 9 bases and 8 bases respectively, with 16 bases between them. The CDR3 covers 12 residues. CDR3 region: CARHPQDGGYTF. CDR3 bases: TGTGCCAGACACCCTCAGGATGGGGGCTACACCTTC.

This clonotype was counted a few times. This rearrangement joins TRBV7-3 to TRBJ2-1; 11 nucleotides line up with TRBD2. In germline, CDR1 is SGHTA, CDR2 FQGTGA. Germline trimming cut 4 bases from V and 7 bases from J; bases unmatched to any gene: 9. This CDR3 spans 16 amino acids. In nucleotides, the CDR3 is TGTGCCAGCAGCTCGAAACTAGCGGGAGTCTTTAATGAGCAGTTCTTC. Protein product: CASSSKLAGVFNEQFF.

The chain joins TRBV7-2 to TRBJ2-3; the D is unclear. Between the trimmed V and J ends, which lost 10 bases and 1 base, there was a span of 15 bases. The germline gives CDR1 SGHTA, CDR2 FQGNSA. The CDR3 has 14 amino acids. The CDR3 sequence: CATKPSPGTDTQYF. In DNA form, the CDR3 reads TGTGCCACCAAACCCAGCCCTGGCACAGATACGCAGTATTTT.

This rearrangement joins TRBV5-4 to TRBJ2-3; 7 bases fit TRBD1. The CDR3 runs 16 residues. The J segment lost 3 bases and the V segment lost 0 bases, leaving 7 bases of the junction unmatched. The germline gives CDR1 SGHNT, CDR2 YYREEE (reference sequence). The CDR3 sequence is CASSLGGGQITDTQYF. CDR3 DNA sequence: TGTGCCAGCAGCTTGGGTGGGGGACAGATAACAGATACGCAGTATTTT.

V usage is TRBV20-1 and J usage is TRBJ2-3; either TRBD1 or TRBD2 may fit D (5 bases each). Looked up from germline, CDR1 is DFQATT and CDR2 is SNEGSKA (reference sequence). V lost 6 bases, J lost 2 bases, and 18 bases lay in between. This CDR3 region has 15 residues. The CDR3 loop is CSARGVARNTDTQYF. The CDR3 DNA follows: TGCAGTGCCCGAGGGGTAGCACGAAACACAGATACGCAGTATTTT.

This sequence joins TRBV4-1 and TRBJ2-1; 11 nucleotides line up with TRBD2. Germline V gene data show CDR1 as MGHRA and CDR2 as YSYEKL. V trimming: 8 bases; J trimming: 6 bases; junction bases outside the gene matches: 6. The CDR3 sequence is 14 residues long. The CDR3, as DNA: TGCGCCAGCCAAGGGACTAGCGGACTCAATGAGCAGTTCTTC. Protein: CASQGTSGLNEQFF.

The chain links TRBV24-1 to TRBJ2-3, with D perhaps TRBD1 (5 bases). Trimming took off 0 bases at V and 0 bases at J, with 9 bases between the two ends. Germline V gives CDR1 KGHDR, CDR2 SFDVKD. The CDR3 is 16 residues long. CDR3 sequence (DNA): TGTGCCACCAGTGATTTGGGGGCCTCCAGCACAGATACGCAGTATTTT. It codes for CATSDLGASSTDTQYF.

This clonotype showed up just a few times. The rearrangement uses TRBV12-3 or TRBV12-4 and TRBJ1-2; no firm D call. Trimming pared 7 bases from V and 6 bases from J, leaving 18 bases between. The CDR3 spans 14 residues. CDR3 residues: CASNPATARNGYTF. The DNA for the CDR3 is TGTGCCAGCAACCCCGCAACAGCGAGGAATGGCTACACCTTC.

This clonotype was picked up a small number of times. The rearrangement uses TRBV20-1 and TRBJ2-3; no firm D call. Germline CDR1 reads DFQATT; CDR2 reads SNEGSKA (reference sequence). V lost 4 bases and J 3 bases, leaving 5 bases between the germline ends. This CDR3 is built from 11 residues. CDR3 protein: CSATVTDTQYF. CDR3 coding DNA: TGCAGTGCTACAGTTACAGATACGCAGTATTTT.

The genes are TRBV6-1 and TRBJ2-7, with a weak D call TRBD2 (7 bases). Germline values: CDR1 MNHNS, CDR2 SASEGT. The ends were cut back, 3 bases at V and 4 bases at J, with 13 bases in the middle. This CDR3 is built from 14 residues. CDR3 bases: TGTGCCAGCAGTGAGGGGGGGGCCCAGTACGAGCAGTACTTC. Protein: CASSEGGAQYEQYF.

This chain joins TRBV20-1 and TRBJ2-7; possible D gene TRBD2, 6 bases. The J call may be wrong; the DNA end is better matched by TRBJ2-5. Germline CDR1 and CDR2: DFQATT and SNEGSKA (reference sequence). This CDR3 comprises 13 residues. CDR3 DNA sequence: TGCAGTGCTAGAGCGGGAGTTCGCGAGACCCAGTACTTC. This gives the protein CSARAGVRETQYF.

This chain links TRBV3-1 with TRBJ2-7; perhaps TRBD2 as D (5 bases). V shed 4 bases and J shed 3 bases, with 13 bases lying between them. Looked up from germline, CDR1 is LGHDT and CDR2 is YNNKEL (reference sequence). There are 14 residues in the CDR3. DNA for the CDR3: TGTGCCAGCAGCCCCTCAGTCCGGGACTACGAGCAGTACTTC. It translates to CASSPSVRDYEQYF.

The chain joins TRBV11-3 to TRBJ1-2; D remains unclear. This CDR3 spans 16 amino acids. The germline V and J ends were trimmed by 3 bases and 3 bases, with 17 bases remaining between them. Germline V gene sequence: CDR1 SGHNT, CDR2 YENEEA. The CDR3 DNA sequence: TGTGCCAGCAGCTTGACGGCTCAGAGGAGGGACTATGGCTACACCTTC. Residues: CASSLTAQRRDYGYTF.

Regarding this clonotype: One junction end disagrees with the germline gene, perhaps due to a read error. V usage is TRBV7-8 and J usage is TRBJ2-3; no clear D gene. CDR1 is SGHVS, CDR2 FQNEAQ, per germline. CDR3 size: 17 residues. The CDR3 sequence is CASSSAPFPASTDMQYF. In nucleotides, the CDR3 is TGTGCCAGCAGCTCGGCGCCGTTCCCAGCCAGCACAGATATGCAGTATTTT.